This is a list of T cell receptor beta chains from one sample in a study of control samples from healthy donors and cancer patients. Produced via immunoSEQ multiplex PCR; TCRdb's table is partial and in-frame only. The table lists 200,000 or so clones, over 90% of them singletons. Input material: blood. The receptors were sampled from a man in his fifties or sixties in good health. Each CDR3 is given with its conserved first and last residue. A D gene is named only where the DNA matches it firmly. Only some rows state a clone size, as once, few, many or a class for expanded clones.

d_call j_call cdr3_length v_call clone_size cdr3_nt cdr3_aa
TRBD1 TRBJ2-3 13 TRBV9 - TGTGCCAGCAGCCCAGGGGGTGGAGATACGCAGTATTTT CASSPGGGDTQYF
TRBD1 TRBJ1-1 15 TRBV6-1 - TGTGCCAGCAGTGAAATCAGGACAGGGGGGACTGAAGCTTTCTTT CASSEIRTGGTEAFF
- TRBJ1-1 13 TRBV20-1 - TGCAGTGCTAGTCCGGACCCGAACACTGAAGCTTTCTTT CSASPDPNTEAFF
- TRBJ2-7 12 TRBV12-3/TRBV12-4 - TGTGCCAGCAGTTTACGGGGAGCCGAGCAGTACTTC CASSLRGAEQYF
- TRBJ2-7 12 TRBV6-5 - TGTGCCAGCAGGAACCGGGACAACGAGCAGTACTTC CASRNRDNEQYF
- TRBJ1-1 16 TRBV25-1 - TGTGCCAGCAGTGAATACTGGGCACAGGGGAACACTGAAGCTTTCTTT CASSEYWAQGNTEAFF
- TRBJ1-1 12 TRBV5-6 few TGTGCCAGCAGCTTCGAGAACACTGAAGCTTTCTTT CASSFENTEAFF
- TRBJ1-2 15 TRBV28 - TGTGCCAGCAGTTTTCCGGGACACAGTAACTATGGCTACACCTTC CASSFPGHSNYGYTF
- TRBJ2-2 14 TRBV20-1 - TGCAGTGCTAGTGAGGGGGCGAACACCGGGGAGCTGTTTTTT CSASEGANTGELFF
TRBD1 TRBJ2-7 15 TRBV27 - TGTGCCAGCAGTTTGTACAGGGGTAGGGGTTACGAGCAGTACTTC CASSLYRGRGYEQYF
TRBD2 TRBJ2-1 14 TRBV29-1 once TGCAGCGTTGGTTGGCTAGCGGGGAGGAATGAGCAGTTCTTC CSVGWLAGRNEQFF
- TRBJ1-1 15 TRBV16 - TGTGCCAGCAGCCAATCTGGACGGATTAACACTGAAGCTTTCTTT CASSQSGRINTEAFF
TRBD2 TRBJ2-7 17 TRBV11-2 - TGTGCCAGCAGCACCAGGGGCCTAGCGGGGGCATCCTACGAGCAGTACTTC CASSTRGLAGASYEQYF
- TRBJ2-2 16 TRBV3-1/TRBV3-2 - TGTGCCAGCAGCCCCCACTGGGGGTCGAACACCGGGGAGCTGTTTTTT CASSPHWGSNTGELFF
TRBD1 TRBJ1-2 14 TRBV3-1/TRBV3-2 - TGTGCCAGCAGTACTCTGCAGGGGGCAGATGGCTACACCTTC CASSTLQGADGYTF
- TRBJ2-6 16 TRBV4-2 - TGTGCCAGCAGCCAAGATGGAACAGGAGGGGCCAACGTCCTGACTTTC CASSQDGTGGANVLTF
TRBD2 TRBJ2-3 17 TRBV18 - TGTGCCAGCTCACCGACTAGCGGAGTTCTGGGCACAGATACGCAGTATTTT CASSPTSGVLGTDTQYF
- TRBJ1-4 14 TRBV6-6 once TGTGCCAGTTCACTAACCGGGGCTAATGAAAAACTGTTTTTT CASSLTGANEKLFF
TRBD1 TRBJ1-4 15 TRBV15 once TGTGCCACCAGCAGGGGGGGGACAGAGAATGAAAAACTGTTTTTT CATSRGGTENEKLFF
- TRBJ1-1 13 TRBV3-1/TRBV3-2 - TGTGCCAGCAGCCAAGTCGGACCAGGGTTAGCTTTCTTT CASSQVGPGLAFF
- TRBJ2-1 15 TRBV5-1 - TGCGCCAGCAGCTTGGGAACTAGGGGTTACAATGAGCAGTTCTTC CASSLGTRGYNEQFF
TRBD1 TRBJ2-3 15 TRBV7-8 - TGTGCCAGCAGCATACAGGGGGAAGGCACAGATACGCAGTATTTT CASSIQGEGTDTQYF
TRBD1 TRBJ2-2 15 TRBV2 few TGTGCCAGCAGTGAATCGGGACAGGGTGGCGGGGAGCTGTTTTTT CASSESGQGGGELFF
- TRBJ2-3 17 TRBV6-6 - TGTGCCAGCAGTCCCCGAGGTGTCACCCGATACACAGATACGCAGTATTTT CASSPRGVTRYTDTQYF
TRBD2 TRBJ2-7 14 TRBV9 - TGTGCCAGCAGCGTCTCTAGCGGGGGTGACGAGCAGTACTTC CASSVSSGGDEQYF
- TRBJ1-1 14 TRBV7-9 - TGTGCCAGCAGCACCGAGGGCGCCGGCACTGAAGCTTTCTTT CASSTEGAGTEAFF
- TRBJ1-2 15 TRBV10-3 - TGTGCCATCAGTGCCCCCCGAAGGACCCCGGATGGCTACACCTTC CAISAPRRTPDGYTF
- TRBJ1-2 13 TRBV28 - TGTGCCAGCAGATCAACAGGGCAGGATGGCTACACCTTC CASRSTGQDGYTF
- TRBJ2-7 15 TRBV11-2 - TGTGCCAGCAGCTCCGCGAGGGGCGCGGAATACGAGCAGTACTTC CASSSARGAEYEQYF
- TRBJ2-5 14 TRBV2 - TGTGCCAGCAGTGATGACAGGGGAGGGGAGACCCAGTACTTC CASSDDRGGETQYF
TRBD1 TRBJ1-2 15 TRBV28 - TGTGCCAGCAGCACACAGGGGGCGTCTTACTATGGCTACACCTTC CASSTQGASYYGYTF
TRBD2 TRBJ2-1 15 TRBV7-6 - TGTGCCAGCAGCTTAGCAGCGGGGGGGCACAATGAGCAGTTCTTC CASSLAAGGHNEQFF
- TRBJ1-6 16 TRBV5-1 - TGCGCCAGCAGCGAACACGGGACAACGAATTCTTCACCCCTCCACTTT CASSEHGTTNSSPLHF
TRBD1 TRBJ1-4 14 TRBV5-1 - TGCGCCAGCAGCTTGGGGTACGGACAGGGCCAACTGTTTTTT CASSLGYGQGQLFF
- TRBJ1-6 14 TRBV5-4 - TGTGCCAGCAGGATCGATTCGGGTAATTCACCCCTCCACTTT CASRIDSGNSPLHF
- TRBJ1-5 15 TRBV10-3 once TGTGCCATCAGTGACACAGGGAGTCGCAATCAGCCCCAGCATTTT CAISDTGSRNQPQHF
- TRBJ2-5 15 TRBV28 - TGTGCCAGCAGTTTTCGGATGGGACGCCAAGAGACCCAGTACTTC CASSFRMGRQETQYF
- TRBJ1-5 13 TRBV6-4 - TGTGCCAGCAGCCTCGATAGCAATCAGCCCCAGCATTTT CASSLDSNQPQHF
TRBD1 TRBJ2-2 15 TRBV19 - TGTGCCAGTAGTATAGAAGGACAGGGCAGTAGGGAGCTGTTTTTT CASSIEGQGSRELFF
- TRBJ2-5 15 TRBV19 once TGTGCCAGTAGTCTTGGACAGGGACGGGGGGAGGCCCAGTACTTC CASSLGQGRGEAQYF
- TRBJ2-5 15 TRBV5-6 - TGTGCCAGCAGCTTACAATCGGTAGGGAGAGAGACCCAGTACTTC CASSLQSVGRETQYF
- TRBJ2-7 12 TRBV11-2 - TGTGCCAGCAGCTTACAGTACTACGAGCAGTACTTC CASSLQYYEQYF
- TRBJ2-3 13 TRBV28 once TGTGCCAGCAGTTTAAGGGTGACAGATACGCAGTATTTT CASSLRVTDTQYF
- TRBJ1-3 16 TRBV19 - TGTGCCAGTAGTACTGGACAGAACATGGGTGGAAACACCATATATTTT CASSTGQNMGGNTIYF
- TRBJ1-1 16 TRBV3-1/TRBV3-2 - TGTGCCAGCAGAGAATATTCCAGGGGCAAAAGCACTGAAGCTTTCTTT CASREYSRGKSTEAFF
- TRBJ2-2 16 TRBV18 - TGTGCCAGCTCACCACAGGCTGACATGAACACCGGGGAGCTGTTTTTT CASSPQADMNTGELFF
- TRBJ1-5 15 TRBV15 - TGTGCCACCAGCCGTAGTGGGGGAGGCAATCAGCCCCAGCATTTT CATSRSGGGNQPQHF
- TRBJ2-1 14 TRBV3-1/TRBV3-2 - TGTGCCAGCCCGGATAGGGACCGGTACAATGAGCAGTTCTTC CASPDRDRYNEQFF
- TRBJ2-2 16 TRBV4-3 - TGCGCCAGCAGCCAAGGGGTGCGAGCGAACACCGGGGAGCTGTTTTTT CASSQGVRANTGELFF
- TRBJ1-6 14 TRBV19 once TGTGCCAGTAGGCCAGGGGAGGGTAATTCACCCCTCCACTTT CASRPGEGNSPLHF
- TRBJ2-3 13 TRBV6-5 - TGTGCCAGCAGGGGAGGGGGCATCGATACGCAGTATTTT CASRGGGIDTQYF
TRBD2 TRBJ2-7 19 TRBV3-1/TRBV3-2 - TGTGCCAGCAGCCAAGATTTGGGACTAGCGGCTTCTTTCTCCTACGAGCAGTACTTC CASSQDLGLAASFSYEQYF
- TRBJ1-2 9 TRBV20-1 - TGCAGTGCTAGGTTTGGCTACACCTTC CSARFGYTF
- TRBJ1-3 15 TRBV5-1 - TGCGCCAGCAGCTTGCTTGCCCAAGATGGTCACACCATATATTTT CASSLLAQDGHTIYF
- TRBJ2-2 12 TRBV28 - TGTGCCAGCAGTACCCCAACCGGGGAGCTGTTTTTT CASSTPTGELFF